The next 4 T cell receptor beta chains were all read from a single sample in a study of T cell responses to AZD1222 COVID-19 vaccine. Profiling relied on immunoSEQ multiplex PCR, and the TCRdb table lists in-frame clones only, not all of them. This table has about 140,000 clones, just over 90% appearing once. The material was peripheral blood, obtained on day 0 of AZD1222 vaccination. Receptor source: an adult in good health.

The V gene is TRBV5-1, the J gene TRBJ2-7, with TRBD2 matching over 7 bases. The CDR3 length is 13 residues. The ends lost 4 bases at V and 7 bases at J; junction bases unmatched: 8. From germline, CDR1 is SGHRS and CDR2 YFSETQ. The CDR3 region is CASSGEAGVEQYF. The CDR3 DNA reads TGCGCCAGCAGCGGGGAGGCGGGAGTAGAGCAGTACTTC.

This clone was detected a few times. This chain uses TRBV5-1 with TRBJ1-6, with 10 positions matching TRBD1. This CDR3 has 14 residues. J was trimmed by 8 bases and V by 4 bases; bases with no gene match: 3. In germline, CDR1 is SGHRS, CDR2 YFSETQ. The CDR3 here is CASSQDRGYSPLHF. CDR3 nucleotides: TGCGCCAGCAGCCAGGACAGGGGGTATTCACCCCTCCACTTT.

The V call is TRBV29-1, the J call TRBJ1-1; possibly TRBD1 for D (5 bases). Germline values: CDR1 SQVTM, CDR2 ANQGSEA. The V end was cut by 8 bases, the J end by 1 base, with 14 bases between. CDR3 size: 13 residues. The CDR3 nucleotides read TGCAGCCATAGCGTTAGGGGGAACACTGAAGCTTTCTTT. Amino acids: CSHSVRGNTEAFF.

In nucleotides, the CDR3 is TGTGCCTGGAGTGGGGGGACAGGGATTACAGATACGCAGTATTTT. Amino acids: CAWSGGTGITDTQYF. The V gene is TRBV30, the J gene TRBJ2-3; 9 nucleotides line up with TRBD1. This CDR3 is built from 15 residues. The germline V gene encodes CDR1 GTSNPN and CDR2 SVGIG (reference sequence). V gave up 1 base and J gave up 3 bases; unmatched junction bases: 5.